This T cell receptor (beta chain) was observed in a study of T cells in Graves' hyperthyroidism and ophthalmopathy. Amplified TCR beta CDR3 regions derived from RNA transcripts. Using the HTBI primer set, a first-round RT-PCR was run on the TCR CDR3. Each CDR3 protein gets one entry after TCRdb re-called the multiplex PCR reads with MiXCR. Of about 410,000 distinct CDR3 sequences in the sample, roughly 14% were seen once. Ophthalmopathy in the patients scored at least 3 on Clinical Activity Score and at least 4 on NOSPECS grade, lasting under 3 months. Trimming stripped 1 base from V and 7 bases from J, with 13 bases between. The CDR3 has 14 amino acids. CDR1 LGHDT and CDR2 YNNKEL come from the germline V gene (reference sequence). This clonotype has a count of ten or more.

Material: blood. The chain uses TRBV3-1 and TRBJ1-1, with a tentative D call TRBD1 (5 bases). The sequence was obtained from a woman aged 30 to 39 with Graves' ophthalmopathy. CDR3 sequence reads: CASSQVLGADEAFF. CDR3 sequence (DNA): TGTGCCAGCAGCCAAGTACTCGGGGCGGATGAAGCTTTCTTT.